The 30 T cell receptor beta chains below were found in one sample sequenced in a study of T-cell memory formation after mild COVID-19. TCRdb analysed the 5' RACE reads with MiXCR anew, one entry per CDR3 protein. The data show about 180,000 distinct CDR3 sequences, approximately 18% seen once. The sequenced sample was PBMCs or a T cell subset sorted from them (not recorded which). All receptors come from a man aged 18 to 29 who had mild COVID-19 (a few samples of this study predate the infection). Cell type and time point are not known.

The chain carries TRBV6-2 or TRBV6-3 and TRBJ2-3; 7 positions agree with TRBD2. CDR1 is MNHEY and CDR2 is SVGEGT in the germline V gene. The CDR3 loop spans 14 amino acids. With 7 bases clipped from V and 2 bases from J, the junction kept 6 bases outside the gene matches. CDR3 DNA sequence: TGTGCCAGCAACTGGCGGGGGACCACAGATACGCAGTATTTT. Translated: CASNWRGTTDTQYF.

This clonotype was counted a few times. The chain uses TRBV7-9 and TRBJ2-1; 7 nucleotides line up with TRBD1. The CDR3 has 18 amino acids. Germline V gene sequence: CDR1 SEHNR, CDR2 FQNEAQ (reference sequence). V lost 6 bases, J lost 8 bases, and 22 bases stayed unmatched. The chain's CDR3 is CASRTAGWVGGDSYEQFF. The CDR3 DNA reads TGTGCCAGCAGAACAGCCGGTTGGGTAGGGGGCGATTCCTATGAGCAGTTCTTC.

This clonotype was counted between two and nine times. This chain uses TRBV12-3 or TRBV12-4 with TRBJ2-5; D gene unclear. The CDR3 is 14 amino acids. V was pared by 4 bases and J by 5 bases, with 14 bases between. CDR3 sequence: CASSSTVPRETQYF. The CDR3 DNA reads TGTGCCAGCAGTTCTACAGTACCGAGGGAGACCCAGTACTTC.

The CDR3: CSASIIPGSVNYGYTF. The CDR3, as DNA: TGCAGTGCTAGTATCATACCAGGGTCGGTTAACTATGGCTACACCTTC. The V and J genes are TRBV20-1 and TRBJ1-2; D possibly corresponds to TRBD1 (5 bases). Looked up from germline, CDR1 is DFQATT and CDR2 is SNEGSKA (reference sequence). The CDR3 sequence is 16 residues long. Trimming left V 3 bases short and J 1 base short, with 18 bases between.

This clonotype was detected many times. The V and J genes are TRBV29-1 and TRBJ2-3; D may be TRBD1 or TRBD2 (5 bases each). Trimming removed 0 bases from V and 0 bases from J, with 13 bases in between. From germline, CDR1 is SQVTM and CDR2 ANQGSEA. This CDR3 has 16 residues. CDR3 in amino acids: CSVEDKGRASTDTQYF. The CDR3 DNA reads as TGCAGCGTTGAAGATAAGGGACGCGCTAGCACAGATACGCAGTATTTT.

The V and J genes are TRBV6-1 and TRBJ1-5, with D uncertain. The CDR3 runs 13 residues. The germline V gene has CDR1 MNHNS and CDR2 SASEGT. V was shortened by 2 bases and J by 5 bases, with 7 bases between the two germline ends. The CDR3 region has the DNA TGTGCCAGCAGTGAACGGGAATATCAGCCCCAGCATTTT. Protein: CASSEREYQPQHF.

This clonotype was seen more than once but under ten times. This chain links TRBV20-1 with TRBJ1-2; tentative D call: TRBD1 (5 bases). This CDR3 is built from 12 residues. Looked up from germline, CDR1 is DFQATT and CDR2 is SNEGSKA (reference sequence). V lost 3 bases and J 8 bases, leaving 13 bases between the germline ends. CDR3 nucleotides: TGCAGTGCTAGCGGGGGTCCGGGAGGCTACACCTTC. Protein: CSASGGPGGYTF.

The V and J genes are TRBV2 and TRBJ2-2; possibly TRBD1 or TRBD2 for D (6 bases each). The germline V and J ends were trimmed by 9 bases and 5 bases, with 7 bases remaining between them. Looked up from germline, CDR1 is SNHLY and CDR2 is FYNNEI. The CDR3 has 11 amino acids. CDR3 sequence (DNA): TGTGCCAGAGGGGGGACCGGGGAGCTGTTTTTT. Its protein is CARGGTGELFF.

This clonotype was seen a few times. V usage is TRBV7-8 and J usage is TRBJ2-7; D is unclear. This CDR3 has 13 amino acids. Trimming pared 1 base from V and 7 bases from J, leaving 11 bases between. Germline CDR1 reads SGHVS; CDR2 reads FQNEAQ. The CDR3 DNA follows: TGTGCCAGCAGCTTAGGGCCACTCGGGGAGCAGTACTTC. Its protein product is CASSLGPLGEQYF. Complete variable domain (other parts from reference TRBV7-8 and TRBJ2-7): GAGVSQSPRYKVAKRGQDVALRCDPISGHVSLFWYQQALGQGPEFLTYFQNEAQLDKSGLPSDRFFAERPEGSVSTLKIQRTQQEDSAVYLCASSLGPLGEQYFGPGTRLTVT.

The V gene is TRBV7-2, the J gene TRBJ1-1; D is undetermined. Germline V lookup: CDR1 SGHTA, CDR2 FQGNSA. This CDR3 comprises 15 residues. V lost 5 bases and J 4 bases, leaving 17 bases between the germline ends. CDR3 nucleotides: TGTGCCAGCAGCATTCCCCGGTGGGAAGTCACTGAAGCTTTCTTT. Its translation: CASSIPRWEVTEAFF.

The CDR3 sequence: CASSYGRGVEPQHF. The CDR3 coding sequence is TGTGCCAGCAGTTACGGGCGGGGGGTTGAGCCCCAGCATTTT. The genes are TRBV6-2 or TRBV6-3 and TRBJ1-5, with a weak D call TRBD1 (5 bases). Between the trimmed V and J ends, which lost 2 bases and 8 bases, there was a span of 13 bases. This CDR3 is built from 14 residues. Germline values: CDR1 MNHEY, CDR2 SVGEGT.

The genes are TRBV29-1 and TRBJ1-1; D unresolved. The CDR3 totals 14 residues. In germline, CDR1 is SQVTM, CDR2 ANQGSEA. Trimming pared 1 base from V and 0 bases from J, leaving 9 bases between. The CDR3 here is CSVEGRVMNTEAFF. The CDR3 coding sequence is TGCAGCGTTGAAGGGAGGGTCATGAACACTGAAGCTTTCTTT.

This clonotype came up many times. This chain links TRBV7-2 with TRBJ2-3, with 9 bases identical to TRBD2. CDR3 length equals 15 residues. V lost 5 bases to trimming and J lost 9 bases; unmatched junction nucleotides: 12. Germline V CDR1 and CDR2: SGHTA, FQGNSA. The CDR3 sequence is CASSARYSGRETQYF. The CDR3 DNA is TGTGCCAGCAGCGCAAGATATAGCGGGAGAGAAACGCAGTATTTT.

The chain employs TRBV7-7 and TRBJ2-2; D possibly corresponds to TRBD1 (5 bases). From germline, CDR1 is SSHAT and CDR2 FNYEAQ (reference sequence). CDR3 size: 16 residues. Trimming stripped 0 bases from V and 5 bases from J, with 13 bases between. Here the CDR3 DNA reads TGTGCCAGCAGCTTAGCGCTGGGGCACCCTACCGGGGAGCTGTTTTTT. Translating it yields CASSLALGHPTGELFF.

The V gene is TRBV27, the J gene TRBJ1-4; D is unclear. CDR1 is MNHEY, CDR2 SMNVEV, per germline (reference sequence). This CDR3 has 14 residues. With 3 bases removed from V and 7 bases from J, the gap between germline ends came to 12 bases. The CDR3 DNA reads TGTGCCAGCAGTTTTTCCCGCGATCCTGAAAAACTGTTTTTT. This translates into CASSFSRDPEKLFF.

This clonotype showed up just a few times. The CDR3 nucleotides are TGTGCCAGCTCACCACGGACGGAGGAGACCCAGTACTTC. Protein sequence: CASSPRTEETQYF. This chain connects TRBV18 to TRBJ2-5, with D unclear. CDR3 length: 13 amino acids. V lost 1 base and J 5 bases, leaving 8 bases between the germline ends. Germline V gives CDR1 KGHSH, CDR2 LQKENI.

The chain joins TRBV4-3 to TRBJ1-6, with D unclear. Germline lookup yields CDR1 LGHNA and CDR2 YSLEER. The germline V and J ends were trimmed by 1 base and 7 bases, with 5 bases remaining between them. The CDR3 has 13 amino acids. CDR3 in DNA: TGCGCCAGCAGCCAAGTAGTGAATTCACCCCTCCACTTT. Residues: CASSQVVNSPLHF.

This chain joins TRBV4-1 and TRBJ2-7; 7 positions agree with TRBD1. The CDR3 covers 16 residues. CDR1 is MGHRA and CDR2 is YSYEKL in the germline V gene. With V trimmed by 4 bases and J by 3 bases, 12 bases remained unmatched. CDR3 DNA: TGCGCCAGCAGCCTATACATAACAGGGGTAAGCTACGAGCAGTACTTC. Its translation is CASSLYITGVSYEQYF.

This clonotype came up a few times. The chain couples TRBV12-3 or TRBV12-4 to TRBJ2-1; D is perhaps TRBD2 (7 bases). This CDR3 comprises 15 residues. Trimming took 4 bases from V and 4 from J, leaving 14 bases between them. CDR3 nucleotide sequence: TGTGCCAGCAGTTCGTACAGCGGGACATACAATGAGCAGTTCTTC. Residues: CASSSYSGTYNEQFF.

This clonotype showed up just once. The chain combines TRBV20-1 with TRBJ2-5, with D uncertain. This CDR3 has 13 amino acids. Trimming pared 6 bases from V and 2 bases from J, leaving 13 bases between. Germline CDR1 reads DFQATT; CDR2 reads SNEGSKA (reference sequence). The CDR3 sequence is CSARFEKQETQYF. CDR3 sequence (DNA): TGCAGTGCCAGATTCGAGAAACAAGAGACCCAGTACTTC.

The rearrangement uses TRBV5-5 and TRBJ2-7; 9 positions agree with TRBD1. The CDR3 has 16 residues. Germline assignment: CDR1 SGHKS and CDR2 YYEKEE (reference sequence). The junction had 5 bases not matched to a gene; V was cut back by 0 bases and J by 1 base. The CDR3 DNA follows: TGTGCCAGCAGCTTGGCCCCGGGACAGGGATCCTACGAGCAGTACGTC. It encodes CASSLAPGQGSYEQYV.

This clonotype appeared a single time. This CDR3 is CASSQEPGGRGYTF. The CDR3 nucleotides read TGCGCCAGCAGCCAAGAACCCGGGGGCCGTGGCTACACCTTC. The chain links TRBV4-3 to TRBJ1-2; tentatively, D is TRBD1 (6 bases). V lost 0 bases and J lost 7, with 12 bases in between. The germline V gene encodes CDR1 LGHNA and CDR2 YSLEER. This CDR3 has 14 amino acids.

This clonotype was seen a handful of times. V gene TRBV9 combines with J gene TRBJ1-2; 8 bases align to TRBD1. Trimming at V came to 3 bases and at J to 4 bases, leaving 11 bases not matched to a gene. Germline-derived CDR1 and CDR2 are SGDLS and YYNGEE. CDR3 length equals 16 residues. Here the CDR3 DNA reads TGTGCCAGCAGCGCGCCCAAGGGACAGGCCAGCTATGGCTACACCTTC. Translated: CASSAPKGQASYGYTF.

The J gene is TRBJ2-2, the V gene TRBV6-5, with a tentative D call TRBD1 (6 bases). Between the trimmed V and J ends, which lost 2 bases and 7 bases, there was a span of 17 bases. The CDR3 extends over 16 amino acids. Germline assignment: CDR1 MNHEY and CDR2 SVGAGI. As DNA, the CDR3 is TGTGCCAGCAGTTACGACAGGACGCGCCTTGACGGGGAGCTGTTTTTT. Its protein product is CASSYDRTRLDGELFF.

The V call is TRBV20-1, the J call TRBJ2-3, with 9 positions matching TRBD2. Germline CDR1 DFQATT, CDR2 SNEGSKA (reference sequence). J lost 4 bases, V lost 2 bases, and 7 bases had no gene match. There are 15 residues in the CDR3. Written as DNA, the CDR3 is TGCAGTGCTAGATCCCCGCGGGAGGGCTCAGATACGCAGTATTTT. Encoded protein: CSARSPREGSDTQYF.

This clonotype has more than one count but fewer than ten. The rearrangement uses TRBV6-5 and TRBJ1-2; unclear D gene. Per germline, CDR1 MNHEY and CDR2 SVGAGI. This CDR3 comprises 13 residues. The V end lost 2 bases, the J end lost 8 bases, and 12 bases lay between the germline ends. DNA for the CDR3: TGTGCCAGCAGTTACACGGTGCTGGGGGGCTACACCTTC. Translating it yields CASSYTVLGGYTF.

J is TRBJ2-5 and V is TRBV4-3, with D possibly being TRBD2 (5 bases). The CDR3 has 16 amino acids. Germline V lookup: CDR1 LGHNA, CDR2 YSLEER. Trimming pared 0 bases from V and 5 bases from J, leaving 16 bases between. CDR3 in amino acids: CASSQDTNKRVETQYF. Written as DNA, the CDR3 is TGCGCCAGCAGCCAAGATACGAATAAGAGGGTGGAGACCCAGTACTTC.

This chain links TRBV20-1 with TRBJ1-5; D uncertain. The CDR3 contains 16 residues. CDR1 DFQATT and CDR2 SNEGSKA come from the germline V gene (reference sequence). Trimming cost V 4 bases and J 1 base, with 17 bases left between them. CDR3 sequence (DNA): TGCAGTGCTACCTCGTACTCAGGCAGGAGCAATCAGCCCCAGCATTTT. Its translation: CSATSYSGRSNQPQHF.

The sample holds a few counts of this clonotype. J is TRBJ1-5 and V is TRBV28, with D possibly matching TRBD1 (5 bases). This CDR3 contains 16 residues. Trimming removed 4 bases at V and 1 base at J, with 14 bases between. Per germline, CDR1 MDHEN and CDR2 SYDVKM. CDR3 protein: CASSSLGPISNQPQHF. The CDR3, as DNA: TGTGCCAGCAGTTCATTGGGACCGATAAGCAATCAGCCCCAGCATTTT.

The rearrangement uses TRBV20-1 and TRBJ1-2; D possibly corresponds to TRBD1 (5 bases). The V and J ends lost 5 bases and 2 bases respectively, with 12 bases between them. CDR1 is DFQATT and CDR2 is SNEGSKA in the germline V gene (reference sequence). CDR3 length equals 13 residues. For the CDR3, the DNA is TGCAGTGCTGGGTGGACACGGAACTATGGCTACACCTTC. Protein sequence: CSAGWTRNYGYTF.